The 9 T cell receptor beta chains in this list originate from one sample, sequenced in a study of T cells in Graves' hyperthyroidism and ophthalmopathy. RNA transcripts gave rise to amplified TCR beta CDR3 regions. The HTBI primer set served for first-round RT-PCR of the TCR CDR3. TCRdb ran MiXCR on the multiplex PCR reads and lists one entry per CDR3 protein. The sample lists 340,000 or so distinct CDR3 sequences; roughly 17% were seen once. Specimen: blood. The receptor source for this set is a man aged 25 to 40 with Graves' hyperthyroidism.

This clonotype was counted at least ten times. CDR3 loop: CASNDRYEQYF. Here the CDR3 DNA reads TGTGCCAGCAATGACAGGTACGAGCAGTACTTC. This chain uses TRBV28 with TRBJ2-7; perhaps TRBD1 as D (6 bases). Germline V gene data show CDR1 as MDHEN and CDR2 as SYDVKM. The CDR3 sequence is 11 residues long. V gave up 7 bases and J gave up 4 bases, with 8 bases separating them.

This clonotype came up many times. V and J are TRBV2 and TRBJ1-2; D unresolved. V lost 7 bases and J 7 bases, leaving 16 bases between the germline ends. This CDR3 is 13 amino acids long. Germline CDR1 reads SNHLY; CDR2 reads FYNNEI. Written as DNA, the CDR3 is TGTGCCAGCACCGCCGGGCTAAGGGCTGGCTACACCTTC. Translation: CASTAGLRAGYTF.

This clonotype occurred many times. The chain uses TRBV11-3 and TRBJ2-1; a possible D gene is TRBD2 (6 bases). The V end lost 5 bases, the J end lost 12 bases, and 11 bases lay between the germline ends. Germline CDR1 is SGHNT and CDR2 is YENEEA. The CDR3 length is 11 residues. In nucleotides, the CDR3 is TGTGCCAGCAGCCGCGGGGTAGGGCAGTTCTTC. This translates into CASSRGVGQFF.

The rearrangement links TRBV7-2 to TRBJ2-7, with 8 nucleotides matching TRBD1. Germline CDR1 SGHTA, CDR2 FQGNSA. J was trimmed by 0 bases and V by 0 bases; bases with no gene match: 4. The CDR3 runs 16 residues. CDR3 region: CASSLARDRPSYEQYF. The CDR3 nucleotides are TGTGCCAGCAGCTTAGCGCGGGACAGGCCCTCCTACGAGCAGTACTTC.

The chain is built from TRBV11-2 and TRBJ2-3; D ambiguous. The V and J ends lost 1 base and 6 bases respectively, with 11 bases between them. The V gene's germline CDR1 is SGHAT and CDR2 FQNNGV. This CDR3 contains 14 residues. CDR3 nucleotide sequence: TGTGCCAGCAGCTTAGGTCGTACCATTGATACGCAGTATTTT. Translation gives CASSLGRTIDTQYF.

The rearrangement uses TRBV20-1 and TRBJ2-3, with 9 bases matching TRBD2. Trimming at V came to 3 bases and at J to 3 bases, leaving 1 base not matched to a gene. Germline V gene lookup returns CDR1 DFQATT and CDR2 SNEGSKA (reference sequence). The CDR3 totals 13 residues. The CDR3 DNA sequence: TGCAGTGCTAGTCTAGCGGGAACAGATACGCAGTATTTT. Protein: CSASLAGTDTQYF.

This clonotype was seen more than once but under ten times. A much more abundant neighbour one base away suggests this may be a read error. The J gene is TRBJ2-7, the V gene TRBV28; weak D call: TRBD2 (6 bases). CDR1 and CDR2 (germline): MDHEN, SYDVKM. The CDR3 is 16 amino acids. CDR3 residues: CTSSLPGGFGVYEQYF. The CDR3 DNA reads TGTACCAGCAGTTTACCCGGGGGATTTGGGGTCTACGAGCAGTACTTC.

At least ten counts were recorded for this clonotype. The V and J genes are TRBV2 and TRBJ2-5; D is possibly TRBD2 (6 bases). Trimming shortened V by 6 bases and J by 7 bases, and 18 bases separated the two germline ends. The germline CDR1 and CDR2 sequences are SNHLY and FYNNEI. This CDR3 has 14 amino acids. CDR3: CASSAEGPRGTQYF. DNA of the CDR3: TGTGCCAGCAGCGCTGAAGGGCCGCGGGGGACCCAGTACTTC.

This clonotype showed up just a few times. The chain uses TRBV7-9 and TRBJ2-3; D gene uncertain. The CDR3 consists of 12 residues. Germline CDR1 is SEHNR and CDR2 is FQNEAQ (reference sequence). V lost 0 bases to trimming and J lost 5 bases, with 3 bases between them. CDR3 sequence (DNA): TGTGCCAGCAGCTTAGCCCAAGATACGCAGTATTTT. Translation gives CASSLAQDTQYF.